This T cell receptor beta chain was sequenced for a study of blood T cell repertoires in COVID-19. Study-wide background: The origin of the acute and convalescent COVID-19 samples was the United States, Italy and Spain.

Germline CDR1 is MNHNS and CDR2 is SASEGT. J lost 5 bases, V lost 2 bases, and 3 bases had no gene match. The CDR3 has 15 amino acids. Profiling relied on immunoSEQ multiplex PCR, and the TCRdb table lists in-frame clones only, not all of them. The profile covers approximately 150,000 clones, with roughly 88% appearing a single time and 7.2% taken by the ten largest. This clone was seen only once. The receptor's source is a woman between 50 and 59 years old in a cohort sampled during active or convalescent COVID-19. Source material: peripheral blood. The rearrangement joins TRBV6-1 to TRBJ2-2, with 9 bases aligning to TRBD1. DNA for the CDR3: TGTGCCAGCAGTGAACCGGGACAGGGAACCGGGGAGCTGTTTTTT. Its translation: CASSEPGQGTGELFF.